This TCR beta chain was obtained from a study of Graves' ophthalmopathy and Graves' hyperthyroidism. Whole-study context: Pretreatment peripheral blood was obtained at initial diagnosis. Study-wide points: Among thyroid clonotypes expanded above 0.001 frequency, most also appeared in blood. Distinction of ophthalmopathy from stable hyperthyroidism by a 13-signature model reached approximately 88% sensitivity and roughly 78% specificity.

Amplified material comprised TCR beta CDR3 regions derived from RNA transcripts. Scientists carried out first-round RT-PCR using HTBI primers and then a second-round multiplex PCR. TCRdb re-called the multiplex PCR reads with MiXCR, one entry per CDR3 protein. Of roughly 480,000 distinct CDR3 sequences in the sample, under 15% were seen once. Ten or more counts support this clonotype. The antigen remains unidentified. PBMCs were obtained from about 9.4 ml of fresh peripheral blood. The V gene's germline CDR1 is MRHNA and CDR2 SNTAGT. The length of the CDR3 is 17 residues. The germline V and J ends were trimmed by 5 bases and 2 bases, with 22 bases remaining between them.

The TCR sequence derives from a young woman with Graves' ophthalmopathy. Sample: blood. This chain joins TRBV6-4 and TRBJ2-7; possible D gene TRBD1, 5 bases. CDR3 sequence (DNA): TGTGCCAGCAGTCCCCCCCTACGTCTCAGGGTCGCCTACGAGCAGTACTTC. Its translation is CASSPPLRLRVAYEQYF.